A selection of T cell receptor beta chains follows, all from one sample in a study of T-cell reconstitution after alpha-beta-depleted transplantation in children. TCRdb reprocessed the PCR reads with MiXCR, giving one entry per CDR3 protein. The sample has roughly 160,000 distinct CDR3 sequences, more than 9.5% seen once; the top ten hold roughly 13%. The specimen was PBMCs, collected before TCRalphabeta/CD19-depleted stem cell transplant. Every receptor here comes from a boy younger than 10 with acute myeloid leukemia, due to receive a stem cell transplant. The CDR3 runs from the conserved cysteine through the conserved F or W.

CDR3aa	v_gene	j_gene
CSVEVGRESYGYTF	TRBV29-1	TRBJ1-2
CASRLAAQGTSTDTQYF	TRBV7-8	TRBJ2-3
CASSFDRQYEQYF	TRBV5-1	TRBJ2-7
CASSLDPAMNTEAFF	TRBV7-2	TRBJ1-1
CASSDGTESYGYTF	TRBV6-4	TRBJ1-2
CASSQYGQNTEAFF	TRBV6-1	TRBJ1-1
CASSLSGENWEAFF	TRBV5-1	TRBJ1-1
CASSQVSVWELFF	TRBV18	TRBJ2-2
CASSLTGNNEQFF	TRBV6-2/TRBV6-3	TRBJ2-1
CASSGTGPYGYTF	TRBV12-3/TRBV12-4	TRBJ1-2
CSARDAGRLESGNTIYF	TRBV20-1	TRBJ1-3
CSAILLAASYNEQFF	TRBV20-1	TRBJ2-1
CATSSPGTGAFYDEQFF	TRBV15	TRBJ2-1
CGADLSSYNEQFF	TRBV20-1	TRBJ2-1
CSDANLGSSTSGRDTQYF	TRBV29-1	TRBJ2-3
CSARDSARGVGDEQYF	TRBV20-1	TRBJ2-7
CASRGFGTDTQYF	TRBV7-2	TRBJ2-3
CASSVRVDGYTF	TRBV6-4	TRBJ1-2
CSVEDIFYGYTF	TRBV29-1	TRBJ1-2
CASSQGTGGGKIGKLFF	TRBV3-1	TRBJ1-4
CASIVKTSGNYEQYF	TRBV12-3/TRBV12-4	TRBJ2-7
CASSEEGGEQYF	TRBV2	TRBJ2-7
CASSPGWVTAGSPLHF	TRBV27	TRBJ1-6
CASSQVLGRWNTGELFF	TRBV3-1	TRBJ2-2
CASSVPSGGTNNEQFF	TRBV7-9	TRBJ2-1
CSAGNGVSEQYF	TRBV20-1	TRBJ2-7
CASSLLPTGELFF	TRBV5-1	TRBJ2-2
CASRDGVGGYTGELFF	TRBV2	TRBJ2-2
CSASEALNTGELFF	TRBV20-1	TRBJ2-2
CAWSLDLSSYNEQFF	TRBV30	TRBJ2-1
CASSLFLGTATNSPLHF	TRBV5-6	TRBJ1-6
CASSLSRVNTEAFF	TRBV4-1	TRBJ1-1
CASSQESSHMNTEAFF	TRBV4-2	TRBJ1-1
CASSLTPSGGAGGTGELFF	TRBV4-1	TRBJ2-2
CAAAVGSYEQYF	TRBV28	TRBJ2-7
CASSPPPGSGNTIYF	TRBV18	TRBJ1-3
CASTQQGARSPLHF	TRBV6-1	TRBJ1-6
CASSSGWTEAFF	TRBV5-6	TRBJ1-1
CASSSGQNTDTQYF	TRBV5-1	TRBJ2-3
CASSQDLLAAQETQYF	TRBV4-2	TRBJ2-5
CASSLARPDTQYF	TRBV5-1	TRBJ2-3
CSVGQGHTGELFF	TRBV29-1	TRBJ2-2
CASNKQDGENIQYF	TRBV25-1	TRBJ2-4
CASSLSSRAGTEAFF	TRBV27	TRBJ1-1